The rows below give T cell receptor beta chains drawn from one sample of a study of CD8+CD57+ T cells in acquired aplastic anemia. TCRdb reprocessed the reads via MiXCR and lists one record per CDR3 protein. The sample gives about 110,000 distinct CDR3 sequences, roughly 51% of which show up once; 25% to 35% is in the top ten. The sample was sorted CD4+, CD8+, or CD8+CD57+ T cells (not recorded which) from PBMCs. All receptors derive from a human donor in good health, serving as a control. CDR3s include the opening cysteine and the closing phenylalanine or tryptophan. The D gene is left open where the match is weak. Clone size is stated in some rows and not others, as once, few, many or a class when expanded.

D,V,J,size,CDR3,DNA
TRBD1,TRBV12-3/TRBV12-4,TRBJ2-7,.,CASSFQGRGIKNEQYF,TGTGCCAGCAGTTTTCAGGGCAGGGGGATCAAAAACGAGCAGTACTTC
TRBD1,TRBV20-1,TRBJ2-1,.,CSASGTENYNEQFF,TGCAGTGCTAGTGGGACAGAAAACTACAATGAGCAGTTCTTC
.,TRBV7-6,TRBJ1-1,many,CASSQGSRGSTEAFF,TGTGCCAGCAGCCAGGGTTCCAGAGGGAGCACTGAAGCTTTCTTT
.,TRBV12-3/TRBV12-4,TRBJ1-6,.,CASSYLGAPSPLHF,TGTGCCAGCAGTTACCTGGGGGCGCCTTCACCCCTCCACTTT
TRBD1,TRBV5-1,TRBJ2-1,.,CASSRRTGFDEQFF,TGCGCCAGCAGCCGCCGGACAGGGTTCGATGAGCAGTTCTTC
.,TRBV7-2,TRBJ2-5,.,CASSLAPAQETQYF,TGTGCCAGCAGCTTAGCGCCAGCGCAAGAGACCCAGTACTTC
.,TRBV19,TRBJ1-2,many,CASTQRGANYGYTF,TGTGCCAGTACTCAACGCGGGGCCAACTATGGCTACACCTTC
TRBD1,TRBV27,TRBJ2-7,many,CASSLGQGLNLLGEQYF,TGTGCCAGCAGTCTCGGACAGGGTCTGAATCTTCTGGGGGAGCAGTACTTC
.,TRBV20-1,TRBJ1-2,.,CSAISRGPANYGYTF,TGCAGTGCTATTTCTCGGGGCCCAGCTAACTATGGCTACACCTTC
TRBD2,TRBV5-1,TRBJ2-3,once,CASSCGDTSGGYTDTQYF,TGCGCCAGCAGCTGCGGTGATACTAGCGGGGGTTACACAGATACGCAGTATTTT
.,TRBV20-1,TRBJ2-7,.,CSARSGTAVYEQYF,TGCAGTGCTAGGTCCGGGACGGCAGTCTACGAGCAGTACTTC
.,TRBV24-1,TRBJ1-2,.,CATSDAGDYGYTF,TGTGCCACCAGTGACGCAGGAGACTATGGCTACACCTTC
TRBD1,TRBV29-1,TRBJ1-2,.,CSVEDGQGNYGYTF,TGCAGCGTTGAGGATGGACAGGGGAACTATGGCTACACCTTC
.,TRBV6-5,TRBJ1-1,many,CASSYGGVNTEAFF,TGTGCCAGCAGTTACGGGGGGGTGAACACTGAAGCTTTCTTT
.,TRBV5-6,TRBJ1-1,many,CASSPGFMNTEAFF,TGTGCCAGCAGCCCAGGGTTTATGAACACTGAAGCTTTCTTT
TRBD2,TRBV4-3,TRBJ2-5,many,CASSQDQVGGGLRGTQYF,TGCGCCAGCAGCCAAGATCAGGTGGGCGGGGGACTCCGGGGGACCCAGTACTTC
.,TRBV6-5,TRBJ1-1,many,CASREPQNTEAFF,TGTGCCAGCAGGGAGCCACAGAACACTGAAGCTTTCTTT
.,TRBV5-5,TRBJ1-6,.,CASSPQGGRSPLHF,TGTGCCAGCAGCCCGCAGGGAGGACGGTCACCCCTCCACTTT
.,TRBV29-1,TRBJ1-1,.,CSATSRRESRNTEAFF,TGCAGCGCCACCAGCAGAAGGGAAAGCAGGAACACTGAAGCTTTCTTT
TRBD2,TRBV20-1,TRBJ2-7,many,CSARDRLAGDTYEQYF,TGCAGTGCTAGAGATCGGCTAGCGGGGGATACCTACGAGCAGTACTTC
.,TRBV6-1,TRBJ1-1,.,CASSIGQPTEAFF,TGTGCCAGCAGTATCGGACAGCCGACTGAAGCTTTCTTT
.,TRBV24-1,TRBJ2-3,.,CATSESGTTGDTQYF,TGTGCCACCAGTGAGTCCGGGACAACAGGAGATACGCAGTATTTT
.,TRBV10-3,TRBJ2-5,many,CAISESSFSSQETQYF,TGTGCCATCAGTGAGTCGTCATTTTCATCCCAAGAGACCCAGTACTTC
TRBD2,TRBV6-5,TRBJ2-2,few,CASSYSISGGADGELFF,TGTGCCAGCAGTTACTCGATTAGCGGGGGGGCGGACGGGGAGCTGTTTTTT
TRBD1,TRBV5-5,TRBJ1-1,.,CASSRDRGVNTEAFF,TGTGCCAGCAGCCGGGACAGGGGGGTGAACACTGAAGCTTTCTTT
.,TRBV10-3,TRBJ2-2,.,CASATTAPGELFF,TGTGCCTCCGCCACGACAGCGCCCGGGGAGCTGTTTTTT
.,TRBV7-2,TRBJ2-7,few,CASSLKGSGYEQYF,TGTGCCAGCAGCTTAAAGGGGAGCGGCTACGAGCAGTACTTC
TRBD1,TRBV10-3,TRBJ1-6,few,CAIREGQERNSPLHF,TGTGCCATCAGGGAGGGACAGGAGAGGAATTCACCCCTCCACTTT
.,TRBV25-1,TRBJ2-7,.,CASSEYKQAKQYF,TGTGCCAGCAGTGAATATAAGCAGGCTAAGCAGTACTTC
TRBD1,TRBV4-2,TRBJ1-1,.,CAGRQDWAGGETEAFF,TGTGCCGGCCGCCAAGATTGGGCAGGGGGCGAGACTGAAGCTTTCTTT
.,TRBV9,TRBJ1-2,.,CASSAVGPSYGYTF,TGTGCCAGCAGCGCGGTGGGCCCTAGCTATGGCTACACCTTC
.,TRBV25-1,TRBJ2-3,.,CASSEWDNTDTQYF,TGTGCCAGCAGTGAATGGGACAACACAGATACGCAGTATTTT
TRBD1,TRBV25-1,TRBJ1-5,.,CASSERTGLSNQPQHF,TGTGCCAGCAGTGAGCGGACAGGGCTTAGCAATCAGCCCCAGCATTTT
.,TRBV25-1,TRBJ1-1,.,CASSDGTFLNTEAFF,TGTGCCAGCAGTGACGGGACCTTCCTAAACACTGAAGCTTTCTTT